The next 18 T cell receptor beta chains were all read from a single sample in a study of T cell changes during pregnancy in multiple sclerosis. TCRdb's copy holds only in-frame clones and misses some; the assay was immunoSEQ multiplex PCR. The sample carries 22,000 or so clones, over 85% recorded once. The sample consisted of CD8+ T cells from peripheral blood mononuclear cells, taken in the third trimester of pregnancy. These receptors originate from a female donor with multiple sclerosis, enrolled in a pregnancy study.

This chain uses TRBV5-1 with TRBJ2-3; 12 nucleotides line up with TRBD2. The CDR3 consists of 17 residues. V lost 2 bases, J lost 3 bases, and 7 bases stayed unmatched. CDR1 is SGHRS and CDR2 is YFSETQ in the germline V gene. CDR3 sequence: CASSFQLAGGPTDTQYF. The CDR3 bases are TGCGCCAGCAGCTTTCAGCTAGCGGGGGGGCCGACAGATACGCAGTATTTT.

The chain is built from TRBV6-6 and TRBJ2-3; possibly TRBD1 for D (6 bases). CDR1 and CDR2 (germline): MNHNY, SVGAGI (reference sequence). V lost 5 bases to trimming and J lost 7 bases, with 22 bases between them. The CDR3 covers 16 residues. Here the CDR3 reads CASSATGSVSRYTQYF. The CDR3, as DNA: TGTGCCAGCAGTGCAACAGGGTCCGTTTCACGGTATACGCAGTATTTT.

The J gene is TRBJ2-5, the V gene TRBV6-5, with 7 bases that match TRBD2. CDR3 length equals 12 residues. CDR1 is MNHEY and CDR2 is SVGAGI in the germline V gene. Trimming removed 6 bases from V and 4 bases from J; junction bases left unmatched: 2. The CDR3 protein is CASSGGGETQYF. In nucleotides, the CDR3 is TGTGCCAGCAGCGGCGGGGGAGAGACCCAGTACTTC.

This chain joins TRBV25-1 and TRBJ2-3; TRBD1 agrees at 7 bases. J gave up 3 bases and V 0 bases, and 9 bases lay outside the gene matches. The CDR3 spans 17 residues. Germline CDR1 MGHDK, CDR2 SYGVNS. The chain's CDR3 is CASSEYNRGQRTDTQYF. CDR3 sequence (DNA): TGTGCCAGCAGTGAATATAATCGGGGACAGAGGACAGATACGCAGTATTTT.

The V and J genes are TRBV11-2 and TRBJ2-7; 11 nucleotides match TRBD2. From germline, CDR1 is SGHAT and CDR2 FQNNGV. V gave up 1 base and J gave up 3 bases; unmatched junction bases: 5. The CDR3 length is 16 residues. CDR3 sequence reads: CASSLGAGLAGYEQYF. CDR3 bases: TGTGCCAGCAGCTTAGGGGCCGGACTAGCGGGCTACGAGCAGTACTTC.

Here the CDR3 DNA reads TGTGCCAGCAGCTTGGAGCAGGGGGCGGGTGGCTACACCTTC. Its translation is CASSLEQGAGGYTF. The chain uses TRBV5-4 and TRBJ1-2; 8 bases align to TRBD1. Unmatched junction bases numbered 5, after V lost 0 bases and J lost 7 bases. CDR1 and CDR2 (germline): SGHNT, YYREEE (reference sequence). This CDR3 spans 14 amino acids.

V usage is TRBV27 and J usage is TRBJ2-1; possible D gene TRBD2, 7 bases. The CDR3 contains 17 residues. V lost 6 bases and J 9 bases, leaving 27 bases between the germline ends. Looked up from germline, CDR1 is MNHEY and CDR2 is SMNVEV (reference sequence). The CDR3 is CASSPPGGGGRSGEQFF. The CDR3 DNA reads as TGTGCCAGCAGCCCTCCCGGGGGAGGGGGGCGCAGTGGTGAGCAGTTCTTC.

The chain couples TRBV29-1 to TRBJ1-1, with a weak D call TRBD1 (5 bases). Trimming pared 4 bases from V and 1 base from J, leaving 13 bases between. The length of the CDR3 is 14 residues. Germline V CDR1 and CDR2: SQVTM, ANQGSEA. CDR3 coding DNA: TGCAGCGTTGTGGAGGGGAACAGGAACACTGAAGCTTTCTTT. It codes for CSVVEGNRNTEAFF.

The rearrangement uses TRBV15 and TRBJ2-3; the match to TRBD2 covers 9 bases. Germline V gene data show CDR1 as LNHNV and CDR2 as YYDKDF (reference sequence). The CDR3 loop spans 15 amino acids. V was clipped by 8 bases and J by 3 bases; unmatched bases: 9. The CDR3 DNA is TGTGCCACCCGCCTTAGCGGGAGCCCGACAGATACGCAGTATTTT. Residues: CATRLSGSPTDTQYF. Filled out from reference TRBV15 and TRBJ2-3, the complete variable domain reads DAMVIQNPRYQVTQFGKPVTLSCSQTLNHNVMYWYQQKSSQAPKLLFHYYDKDFNNEADTPDNFQSRRPNTSFCFLDIRSPGLGDTAMYLCATRLSGSPTDTQYFGPGTRLTVL.

V usage is TRBV15 and J usage is TRBJ2-7; D is ambiguous. The CDR3 has 12 amino acids. CDR1 LNHNV and CDR2 YYDKDF come from the germline V gene (reference sequence). V was clipped by 0 bases and J by 5 bases, with 5 bases between them. The CDR3 DNA follows: TGTGCCACCAGCAGAGATACAGACGAGCAGTACTTC. As protein: CATSRDTDEQYF.

The V gene is TRBV9, the J gene TRBJ1-1; 7 nucleotides align to TRBD1. The CDR3 loop spans 15 amino acids. CDR1 and CDR2 (germline): SGDLS, YYNGEE. V lost 4 bases to trimming and J lost 4 bases; unmatched junction nucleotides: 10. This chain's CDR3 is CASSPFDRAGTEAFF. The CDR3 nucleotides read TGTGCCAGCAGCCCCTTTGACAGGGCCGGCACTGAAGCTTTCTTT. Full variable domain (missing parts from reference TRBV9 and TRBJ1-1): DSGVTQTPKHLITATGQRVTLRCSPRSGDLSVYWYQQSLDQGLQFLIQYYNGEERAKGNILERFSAQQFPDLHSELNLSSLELGDSALYFCASSPFDRAGTEAFFGQGTRLTVV.

The genes are TRBV11-2 and TRBJ2-7; 10 bases are a match to TRBD2. The CDR3 runs 15 residues. The V gene's germline CDR1 is SGHAT and CDR2 FQNNGV. After removal of 7 bases from V and 3 bases from J, the junction contained 9 bases not matched to a gene. CDR3 bases: TGTGCCAGCACCCTATCTAGCGGGAGAAGCTACGAGCAGTACTTC. Translating gives CASTLSSGRSYEQYF.

This clone was recorded a few times. The chain recombines TRBV6-1 with TRBJ1-6, with TRBD1 as a possible D gene (6 bases). The CDR3 spans 14 residues. Trimming took off 7 bases at V and 6 bases at J, with 13 bases between the two ends. The V gene's germline CDR1 is MNHNS and CDR2 SASEGT. DNA of the CDR3: TGTGCCAGCACCACAAGGGGGTCTAATTCACCCCTCCACTTT. Its protein product is CASTTRGSNSPLHF.

The chain has TRBV6-1 and TRBJ2-1, with D hard to call. Germline CDR1 is MNHNS and CDR2 is SASEGT. The V end was cut by 1 base, the J end by 4 bases, with 11 bases between. The CDR3 totals 15 residues. This CDR3 is CASSEGLVVYNEQFF. For the CDR3, the DNA is TGTGCCAGCAGTGAAGGGCTAGTGGTGTACAATGAGCAGTTCTTC.

This clone was observed once. This chain joins TRBV15 and TRBJ2-2, with TRBD2 matching over 9 bases. The germline V gene encodes CDR1 LNHNV and CDR2 YYDKDF (reference sequence). Losses at the gene ends were 0 bases for V and 6 bases for J; bases not matched to a gene: 14. The CDR3 consists of 19 residues. The CDR3 bases are TGTGCCACCAGCAGAGATCAAGCGATAGCGGGAGAAAACGCCGGGGAGCTGTTTTTT. It translates to CATSRDQAIAGENAGELFF.

The genes are TRBV2 and TRBJ2-5, with unresolved D. V was shortened by 5 bases and J by 4 bases, with 5 bases between the two germline ends. The CDR3 runs 11 residues. The germline V gene encodes CDR1 SNHLY and CDR2 FYNNEI. In DNA form, the CDR3 reads TGTGCCAGCAGTACAACAGAGACCCAGTACTTC. Its protein is CASSTTETQYF.

The genes are TRBV27 and TRBJ1-5, with D perhaps TRBD1 (5 bases). Germline V gene sequence: CDR1 MNHEY, CDR2 SMNVEV (reference sequence). CDR3 size: 14 residues. The germline V and J ends were trimmed by 2 bases and 1 base, with 6 bases remaining between them. CDR3 sequence (DNA): TGTGCCAGCAGTTTAGCAGGGAGCAATCAGCCCCAGCATTTT. Residues: CASSLAGSNQPQHF.

V usage is TRBV7-9 and J usage is TRBJ1-2, with 8 bases fitting TRBD1. The CDR3 contains 12 residues. Germline values: CDR1 SEHNR, CDR2 FQNEAQ (reference sequence). Germline trimming cut 6 bases from V and 7 bases from J; bases unmatched to any gene: 4. The CDR3 DNA is TGTGCCAGCAGTACAGGGGGTCGTGGCTACACCTTC. Protein: CASSTGGRGYTF.